The 24 T cell receptor beta chains presented below share a single source sample, sequenced in a study of cytomegalovirus exposure and HLA in healthy donors. The study ran its PCR with 60 Vbeta and 13 Jbeta primers. The repertoire was sequenced with immunoSEQ multiplex PCR; TCRdb's copy has only in-frame clones and lacks some. The table has more than 150,000 clones, roughly 85% seen once. The specimen was PBMCs. These receptors were obtained from a man aged 18 to 29 in good health and CMV-seropositive.

The V gene is TRBV5-1, the J gene TRBJ2-3, with 10 positions matching TRBD2. V shed 2 bases, J shed 8 bases, and the junction held 5 bases outside the gene matches. The CDR3 runs 14 residues. Germline V gene lookup returns CDR1 SGHRS and CDR2 YFSETQ. The chain's CDR3 is CASSLAGGDVTQYF. CDR3 DNA sequence: TGCGCCAGCAGCTTAGCGGGGGGGGATGTTACGCAGTATTTT.

The chain combines TRBV25-1 with TRBJ1-1; D perhaps matches TRBD1 (6 bases). The CDR3 extends over 12 amino acids. V was shortened by 4 bases and J by 8 bases, with 11 bases between the two germline ends. CDR1 and CDR2 from the germline V gene are MGHDK and SYGVNS. The CDR3 coding sequence is TGTGCCAGCAGTGCCCAGGGGTCGGAAGCTTTCTTT. This gives the protein CASSAQGSEAFF.

A single count supports this clone. CDR3 DNA: TGTGCCAGCAGCGTCAGTGGAGGCACAGATACGCAGTATTTT. It encodes CASSVSGGTDTQYF. The J gene is TRBJ2-3, the V gene TRBV2; D not resolved. V was shortened by 6 bases and J by 1 base, with 11 bases between the two germline ends. CDR1 SNHLY and CDR2 FYNNEI come from the germline V gene. The CDR3 is 14 residues long.

This chain connects TRBV21-1 to TRBJ2-7; TRBD2 was called by the table and not checked on the DNA. TRBV21-1 is an annotated pseudogene. CDR3 size: 13 residues. CDR3 amino acids: CASSKGPGDEQYF. For the CDR3, the DNA is TGTGCCAGCAGCAAGGGGCCGGGAGACGAGCAGTACTTC.

In its sample, this clone was seen once. V is TRBV9 and J is TRBJ2-7, with TRBD2 identical over 8 bases. Trimming took 2 bases from V and 4 from J; bases not matched to a gene: 8. CDR1 and CDR2 from the germline V gene are SGDLS and YYNGEE. The CDR3 sequence is 15 residues long. The CDR3 bases are TGTGCCAGCAGCGTGGGTGGGGCTAGCGGGTACGAGCAGTACTTC. As protein: CASSVGGASGYEQYF.

The genes are TRBV29-1 and TRBJ1-3, with TRBD1 matching over 9 bases. CDR3 length: 13 amino acids. V lost 5 bases, J lost 4 bases, and 3 bases stayed unmatched. Germline V CDR1 and CDR2: SQVTM, ANQGSEA. DNA of the CDR3: TGCAGCGTTCCCGGGACAGGGGGAAACACCATATATTTT. Protein: CSVPGTGGNTIYF.

This clone showed up just a few times. The gene calls are TRBV7-9 and TRBJ1-6, with D uncertain. CDR1 and CDR2 from the germline V gene are SEHNR and FQNEAQ (reference sequence). This CDR3 comprises 12 residues. V lost 1 base to trimming and J lost 9 bases, with 4 bases between them. The CDR3 DNA follows: TGTGCCAGCAGCTTAGAGCCTTCACCCCTCCACTTT. Encoded protein: CASSLEPSPLHF. Full variable domain (remainder filled in from reference TRBV7-9 and TRBJ1-6): DTGVSQNPRHKITKRGQNVTFRCDPISEHNRLYWYRQTLGQGPEFLTYFQNEAQLEKSRLLSDRFSAERPKGSFSTLEIQRTEQGDSAMYLCASSLEPSPLHFGNGTRLTVT.

This clone has just a few counts. V usage is TRBV4-1 and J usage is TRBJ1-2; no firm D call. CDR3 length equals 13 residues. Germline loops: CDR1 MGHRA, CDR2 YSYEKL. The V gene lost 2 bases and the J gene lost 2 bases, with 6 bases spanning the gap. CDR3 loop: CASSQPGNYGYTF. The CDR3 bases are TGCGCCAGCAGCCAACCGGGGAACTATGGCTACACCTTC.

The CDR3 sequence: CASSLDLGGISYNEQFF. The CDR3 DNA reads TGTGCCAGCAGCTTGGATCTGGGGGGGATCTCCTACAATGAGCAGTTCTTC. V and J are TRBV5-8 and TRBJ2-1; TRBD2 agrees at 7 bases. CDR1 and CDR2 (germline): SGHTS, YDEGEE. The CDR3 is 17 amino acids. With V trimmed by 0 bases and J by 0 bases, 6 bases remained unmatched.

The chain couples TRBV5-1 to TRBJ2-2, with 9 positions matching TRBD1. This CDR3 is built from 15 residues. J lost 6 bases, V lost 4 bases, and 7 bases had no gene match. The germline CDR1 and CDR2 sequences are SGHRS and YFSETQ. The CDR3 DNA reads as TGCGCCAGCAGCCAGGGAACAGGGGGCCCCGGGGAGCTGTTTTTT. It specifies CASSQGTGGPGELFF.

The rearrangement joins TRBV27 to TRBJ2-1; 9 nucleotides agree with TRBD1. Germline values: CDR1 MNHEY, CDR2 SMNVEV (reference sequence). Trimming cost V 3 bases and J 14 bases; bases outside gene matches: 5. CDR3 length: 12 residues. DNA for the CDR3: TGTGCCAGCAGTTTGCTGGGACAGGGAGAGTTCTTC. This encodes CASSLLGQGEFF.

This chain connects TRBV19 to TRBJ1-6; a weak D match, TRBD1 (5 bases). The germline V gene encodes CDR1 LNHDA and CDR2 SQIVND (reference sequence). Trimming removed 5 bases at V and 6 bases at J, with 14 bases between. The length of the CDR3 is 15 residues. CDR3 loop: CASSDVPGPNSPLHF. Written as DNA, the CDR3 is TGTGCCAGTAGTGATGTGCCAGGGCCTAATTCACCCCTCCACTTT.

The rearrangement uses TRBV13 and TRBJ2-7; TRBD2 matches 7 bases. Trimming cost V 1 base and J 0 bases; bases outside gene matches: 6. The CDR3 is 16 amino acids. Germline CDR1 reads PRHDT; CDR2 reads FYEKMQ (reference sequence). CDR3 coding DNA: TGTGCCAGCAGCTTAGCGGGCGGGGGTGACTCCTACGAGCAGTACTTC. It specifies CASSLAGGGDSYEQYF.

The chain recombines TRBV6-5 with TRBJ2-2; 8 bases are a match to TRBD1. The germline V gene encodes CDR1 MNHEY and CDR2 SVGAGI. The V gene end was trimmed by 4 bases and the J gene end by 7 bases; junction bases not matched to a gene: 11. The CDR3 has 16 amino acids. Here the CDR3 reads CASSSRETGGHGELFF. CDR3 bases: TGTGCCAGCAGTTCCCGGGAAACAGGGGGTCACGGGGAGCTGTTTTTT.

The V call is TRBV7-2, the J call TRBJ1-5; D unclear. Germline CDR1 and CDR2: SGHTA and FQGNSA. V lost 1 base and J lost 3, with 10 bases in between. CDR3 length equals 15 residues. This CDR3 reads CASSLGSQINQPQHF. In nucleotides, the CDR3 is TGTGCCAGCAGCTTAGGGTCTCAGATCAATCAGCCCCAGCATTTT.

The chain has TRBV5-1 and TRBJ2-2; 7 bases match TRBD1. Germline V CDR1 and CDR2: SGHRS, YFSETQ. This CDR3 spans 14 amino acids. The V segment lost 4 bases and the J segment 6 bases; nucleotides outside the gene matches: 6. The CDR3, as DNA: TGCGCCAGCAGCCTACAGGGGTGGGCCGGGGAGCTGTTTTTT. This sequence encodes CASSLQGWAGELFF. Variable domain in full (rest from reference TRBV5-1 and TRBJ2-2): KAGVTQTPRYLIKTRGQQVTLSCSPISGHRSVSWYQQTPGQGLQFLFEYFSETQRNKGNFPGRFSGRQFSNSRSEMNVSTLELGDSALYLCASSLQGWAGELFFGEGSRLTVL.

This chain joins TRBV6-1 and TRBJ1-6; 8 bases agree with TRBD1. From germline, CDR1 is MNHNS and CDR2 SASEGT. The CDR3 runs 15 residues. V was clipped by 4 bases and J by 8 bases; unmatched bases: 7. CDR3 in DNA: TGTGCCAGCAGTGCTCAGGGGGCACTGGATTCACCCCTCCACTTT. Its protein is CASSAQGALDSPLHF.

This clone was seen more than once but under ten times. The chain combines TRBV10-3 with TRBJ1-1; no firm D call. This CDR3 region has 11 residues. The V gene's germline CDR1 is ENHRY and CDR2 SYGVKD. Trimming pared 8 bases from V and 1 base from J, leaving 5 bases between. DNA of the CDR3: TGTGCCATCCGCGAGAACACTGAAGCTTTCTTT. This encodes CAIRENTEAFF.

This chain uses TRBV29-1 with TRBJ2-7, with D perhaps TRBD1 (6 bases). Germline CDR1 is SQVTM and CDR2 is ANQGSEA. V was trimmed by 4 bases and J by 6 bases, leaving 16 bases between them. The CDR3 consists of 13 residues. The CDR3: CSVGLGRGSEQYF. CDR3 DNA sequence: TGCAGCGTTGGTTTGGGCAGGGGATCCGAGCAGTACTTC.

The gene calls are TRBV5-1 and TRBJ2-7, with 8 positions matching TRBD1. The CDR3 length is 13 residues. The germline CDR1 and CDR2 sequences are SGHRS and YFSETQ. J was trimmed by 0 bases and V by 6 bases; bases with no gene match: 2. The CDR3 spells CASTGQGSYEQYF. DNA for the CDR3: TGCGCCAGCACCGGACAGGGCTCCTACGAGCAGTACTTC.

The V and J genes are TRBV13 and TRBJ1-2, with 9 bases identical to TRBD1. Losses at the gene ends were 1 base for V and 6 bases for J; bases not matched to a gene: 9. Germline V lookup: CDR1 PRHDT, CDR2 FYEKMQ (reference sequence). This CDR3 is built from 16 residues. CDR3 nucleotide sequence: TGTGCCAGCAGCTTAGTAGGGGGACAGGGCAGTCATGGCTACACCTTC. This gives the protein CASSLVGGQGSHGYTF.

The chain joins TRBV19 to TRBJ1-1; D is unclear. Germline CDR1 is LNHDA and CDR2 is SQIVND (reference sequence). This CDR3 comprises 14 residues. Deletions cut 7 bases from V and 4 bases from J, with 16 bases between. In nucleotides, the CDR3 is TGTGCCAGTACGACCCCTAGAGGAATCACTGAAGCTTTCTTT. It yields the protein CASTTPRGITEAFF.

This clone was observed a few times. This sequence joins TRBV5-4 and TRBJ2-5; 8 nucleotides match TRBD1. The CDR3 is 13 amino acids. Per germline, CDR1 SGHNT and CDR2 YYREEE (reference sequence). The junction had 2 bases not matched to a gene; V was cut back by 4 bases and J by 3 bases. The CDR3 region is CASSATGEETQYF. CDR3 bases: TGTGCCAGCAGCGCGACAGGGGAAGAGACCCAGTACTTC.

The V and J genes are TRBV7-6 and TRBJ2-2; D perhaps matches TRBD2 (6 bases). CDR1 SGHVS and CDR2 FNYEAQ come from the germline V gene. Trimming stripped 0 bases from V and 6 bases from J, with 11 bases between. The CDR3 runs 15 residues. This CDR3 is CASSLAGGEAGELFF. In nucleotides, the CDR3 is TGTGCCAGCAGCTTAGCCGGGGGAGAGGCCGGGGAGCTGTTTTTT.